This T cell receptor (beta chain) was retrieved from a study of blood T cell repertoires in COVID-19 (dated by TCRdb to 2018 to 2021). About the study as a whole: The collaborator samples originated in the United States, Italy and Spain and spanned the acute and convalescent phases of COVID-19. The prospective study material was composed of cDNA or gDNA derived from T cells, B-cell-depleted T cells, or PBMCs. Deeply sampled blood TCRbeta repertoires from subjects exposed to, actively infected with, or recovered from COVID-19 were included in the dataset. A freely available public database, intended as a resource for researchers studying the immune response to SARS-CoV-2, is where the repertoires were released. The samples were drawn from two sources: the first 160 participants of the ongoing ImmuneRACE study, and 950 to 1,500 subjects contributed by 6 global collaborators. Sample metadata almost always included a de-identified subject ID, COVID-19 status, age in years and sex. Where available, HLA class I and class II types were obtained from metadata supplied by the sample provider rather than from assay-based typing.

What the authors observed across the whole study: The amount of clinical and demographic metadata varied by source and participant and was provided uncurated.

In the prospective study, participants were about 18 to 100 years old, resided in around 25 geographic areas of the United States, and were enrolled through a virtual design. In the prospective study, participants were assigned to cohorts based on the clinical history participants reported in a screening survey and a study questionnaire. In the prospective study, whole blood, serum and a nasopharyngeal or oropharyngeal swab were collected from each participant by mobile phlebotomists. Additional blood draws and questionnaires over an approximately 2-month period could optionally be provided by prospective study participants. Before DNA extraction, blood samples from the prospective study were shipped at room temperature or frozen. TCRbeta CDR3 regions were amplified from genomic DNA using the immunoSEQ Assay, a bias-controlled multiplex PCR. The original pipeline was this. The number of nucleated cells in each sample was estimated from the amplification of reference gene primers within the assay. To quantify the absolute abundance of each unique TCRbeta CDR3 rearrangement, sequence reads were collapsed and filtered. For each sample, productive Simpson clonality was calculated by taking the square root of Simpson's diversity index across productive rearrangements. TCRdb's version of the immuneACCESS table is confined to in-frame rearrangements and falls short of the full clone set. An unresolved V gene accounts for under half of the shortfall where checked; the remainder is of unknown origin. V, J and clone size are those of that table, while D and trimming were read from the DNA. This sample holds approximately 220,000 clones; 80% to 90% were observed only once. Of the sample, less than 5% is held by the ten largest clones.

As concerns this clone: Its antigen is not yet known. No base quality values were provided; no much bigger clone lies one nucleotide off.

V gives up 7 bases and J gives up 7 bases, and the segment between their germline ends measures 16 bases. Taken from cysteine to phenylalanine, the CDR3 has 13 residues. The DNA shown is the 39-base CDR3, in frame from base 1. Sequences MDHEN (CDR1) and SYDVKM (CDR2) are obtained from the germline V gene. The clonotype comes from a woman aged 35 to 49 with acute COVID-19. The sequenced material came from PBMCs or T cells enriched from blood (not recorded which). The chain is encoded by TRBV28 joined to TRBJ1-1; D gene: possibly TRBD1, on 5 matching bases. The CDR3 region has the sequence CASTIPGKVEAFF. The DNA reads as follows: TGTGCCAGCACCATCCCAGGGAAGGTTGAAGCTTTCTTT. When the CDR3 is completed using the reference TRBV28 and TRBJ1-1 genes on either side, the full variable domain is DVKVTQSSRYLVKRTGEKVFLECVQDMDHENMFWYRQDPGLGLRLIYFSYDVKMKEKGDIPEGYSVSREKKERFSLILESASTNQTSMYLCASTIPGKVEAFFGQGTRLTVV.